One sample yielded the 14 T cell receptor beta chains listed below, sequenced in a study of CXCR3-negative and CXCR3-positive naive CD8 T cells. TRB cDNA libraries were made by UMI-labeled 5' RACE. No DNA is given; TCRdb re-called the 5' RACE reads and lists each CDR3 protein once. The listing records 40,000 to 45,000 distinct CDR3 sequences. Source material: naive CXCR3- CD8+ T cells from blood. Regarding subset: CD45RO-CCR7+CD27+CD95- naive CD8+ T cells lacking CXCR3 (TNR3-). These receptors were collected from a human donor in good health. Some clones in this sample may be carry-over from other donors' samples.

The chain carries TRBV6-6 and TRBJ1-1; TCRdb proposes TRBD1, but this gene call is untestable without DNA. Per germline, CDR1 MNHNY and CDR2 SVGAGI (reference sequence). The CDR3 covers 14 residues. CDR3 in amino acids: CASSFHRENTEAFF.

V usage is TRBV20-1 and J usage is TRBJ1-6; no DNA is available, so the TRBD1 call from TCRdb remains unchecked. The CDR3 spans 16 residues. Germline assignment: CDR1 DFQATT and CDR2 SNEGSKA (reference sequence). CDR3: CSARETVSSYNSPLHF.

The chain couples TRBV28 to TRBJ2-7. This CDR3 is 15 amino acids long. The germline V gene has CDR1 MDHEN and CDR2 SYDVKM. This CDR3 is CASSLWDASIYEQYF.

V usage is TRBV7-9 and J usage is TRBJ2-1; TCRdb indicates TRBD2, and absent DNA this call remains unverified. The CDR3 extends over 16 amino acids. Germline CDR1 and CDR2: SEHNR and FQNEAQ (reference sequence). CDR3 in amino acids: CASSVTTSGAYNEQFF.

The V call is TRBV5-1, the J call TRBJ2-5; TCRdb's assignment of TRBD1 cannot be checked, as there is no DNA. Per germline, CDR1 SGHRS and CDR2 YFSETQ. There are 19 residues in the CDR3. CDR3 sequence reads: CATQELDRPNGVYQETQYF.

Considering frequency, this clonotype is medium-sized. The V call is TRBV4-1, the J call TRBJ1-2. Germline V gives CDR1 MGHRA, CDR2 YSYEKL. The CDR3 has 14 residues. CDR3: CASSPGEAAYGYTF.

The chain is built from TRBV29-1 and TRBJ2-7. The germline gives CDR1 SQVTM, CDR2 ANQGSEA. The CDR3 totals 11 residues. The CDR3 is CSGGGSYEQYF.

The V call is TRBV4-3, the J call TRBJ2-7. Germline assignment: CDR1 LGHNA and CDR2 YSLEER. This CDR3 has 15 amino acids. This CDR3 is CASGQDRSALSEQYF.

This chain joins TRBV29-1 and TRBJ2-1; TCRdb designates TRBD2, a call that cannot be tested without DNA. The CDR3 runs to 15 residues. Per germline, CDR1 SQVTM and CDR2 ANQGSEA. The CDR3 here is CGVDTSGRAYNEQFF.

V gene TRBV7-3 combines with J gene TRBJ2-1; TCRdb's D call, TRBD2, is unchecked because there is no DNA. This CDR3 is built from 15 residues. The V gene's germline CDR1 is SGHTA and CDR2 FQGTGA. The CDR3: CASSSSGLGGDEQFF. Using reference TRBV7-3 and TRBJ2-1 for the parts outside the CDR3, the full variable domain is GAGVSQTPSNKVTEKGKYVELRCDPISGHTALYWYRQSLGQGPEFLIYFQGTGAADDSGLPNDRFFAVRPEGSVSTLKIQRTERGDSAVYLCASSSSGLGGDEQFFGPGTRLTVL.

The genes are TRBV13 and TRBJ1-2; TCRdb selects TRBD1, and the lack of DNA leaves this call unchecked. CDR1 is PRHDT and CDR2 is FYEKMQ in the germline V gene (reference sequence). CDR3 length: 15 residues. CDR3 sequence reads: CASSLGHPGAGGYTF.

The chain carries TRBV2 and TRBJ1-6; TCRdb's D call of TRBD1 is untestable without DNA. Germline V lookup: CDR1 SNHLY, CDR2 FYNNEI. The CDR3 spans 14 residues. CDR3 residues: CASSKTGENSPLHF. The whole variable domain, filled in from reference TRBV2 and TRBJ1-6, reads EPEVTQTPSHQVTQMGQEVILRCVPISNHLYFYWYRQILGQKVEFLVSFYNNEISEKSEIFDDQFSVERPDGSNFTLKIRSTKLEDSAMYFCASSKTGENSPLHFGNGTRLTVT.

The V and J genes are TRBV5-1 and TRBJ2-3; the TCRdb D gene call, TRBD2, has no DNA to confirm it. CDR1 and CDR2 (germline): SGHRS, YFSETQ. The CDR3 is 19 amino acids. CDR3 loop: CASSLHSTSGGGFTDTQYF.

The chain joins TRBV20-1 to TRBJ1-1; TCRdb lists TRBD1, though no DNA is available to test this call. This CDR3 region has 14 residues. The germline V gene encodes CDR1 DFQATT and CDR2 SNEGSKA (reference sequence). The CDR3 region is CSARKQGADTEAFF.